The entry below gives a single T cell receptor (beta chain) sequence along with its context. The CDR3 consists of 16 residues. Germline-derived CDR1 and CDR2 are KGHSH and LQKENI. V gave up 0 bases and J gave up 8 bases; unmatched junction bases: 6. Under the authors' procedure: The assay estimated nucleated cells by amplifying reference gene primers. Profiling relied on immunoSEQ multiplex PCR, and the TCRdb table lists in-frame clones only, not all of them. For V, J and clone size, that table is used; D and trimming come from the DNA. The sample has about 250,000 clones, around 89% seen once. The data derive from a study of blood T cell repertoires in COVID-19. As for the study in general: Sites across the United States, Italy and Spain contributed samples from acute and convalescent COVID-19. From T cells, B-cell-depleted T cells, or PBMCs came the material, which was cDNA or gDNA.

The rearrangement joins TRBV18 to TRBJ2-1; 11 positions agree with TRBD2. The source is a man aged 25-45 years with acute or convalescent COVID-19. Sequenced material: peripheral blood. This CDR3 reads CASSPPALAGGDEQFF. For the CDR3, the DNA is TGTGCCAGCTCACCACCAGCGCTAGCGGGGGGCGATGAGCAGTTCTTC.